These 32 T cell receptor beta chains were all obtained from the same sample, sequenced in a study of Ad26.COV2.S vaccination and SARS-CoV-2 variants (dated by TCRdb to 2020 to 2022). The treatment or condition label for this specimen denotes: around 19 received Ad26.COV2.S at low or high dose, single or two shots; about 5 received placebo; per-sample allocation not given. Repertoires of vaccine and placebo recipients were sequenced from samples collected on day 63 after the first injection. The library was generated by the immunoSEQ multiplex PCR assay. As stored in TCRdb, this immuneACCESS dataset retains in-frame rearrangements with V and J assigned. A fraction of the clones does not appear; measured against another copy, unresolved V genes explain less than half of the discrepancy, and the remainder lacks a known reason. Recorded for this sample are 300,000 to 500,000 clones; about 85% of them occurred a single time. Approximately 3.7% of the sample comes from the top ten.

Sequencing was performed on peripheral blood, taken in a trial of Ad26.COV2.S vaccine versus placebo. The receptors stem from a person aged 18 to 59 who received the Ad26.COV2.S COVID-19 vaccine or a placebo.

To note about this clone: At one end the junction does not follow the germline gene, possibly because of a read error. This chain links TRBV11-2 with TRBJ1-2, with D possibly being TRBD1 (6 bases). The CDR3 runs 16 residues. CDR1 is SGHAT, CDR2 FQNNGV, per germline. The CDR3, as DNA: TGTGCCAGCAGCTTAGTTCGTGGTTCGGGGGCCTATAGCTACACCTTC. It is translated as CASSLVRGSGAYSYTF.

This rearrangement joins TRBV5-4 to TRBJ1-3; D unclear. V was clipped by 5 bases and J by 3 bases, with 9 bases between them. The CDR3 runs to 13 residues. The germline V gene encodes CDR1 SGHNT and CDR2 YYREEE (reference sequence). The CDR3 DNA sequence: TGTGCCAGCAGTCCCGGGGTTGGAAACACCATATATTTT. Translating gives CASSPGVGNTIYF.

J is TRBJ2-3 and V is TRBV4-1; 10 nucleotides line up with TRBD1. Per the germline V gene, CDR1 is MGHRA and CDR2 is YSYEKL. The J segment lost 4 bases and the V segment lost 0 bases, leaving 7 bases of the junction unmatched. The length of the CDR3 is 17 residues. CDR3 DNA: TGCGCCAGCAGCCAAGAGAGACAGGACAGGGGGGCAGATACGCAGTATTTT. Its protein product is CASSQERQDRGADTQYF.

The chain has TRBV6-2 or TRBV6-3 and TRBJ2-2, with D perhaps TRBD2 (6 bases). Trimming cost V 2 bases and J 4 bases, with 14 bases left between them. Germline CDR1 MNHEY, CDR2 SVGEGT. CDR3 length equals 16 residues. CDR3 in amino acids: CASSYEGLSPTGELFF. DNA of the CDR3: TGTGCCAGCAGTTACGAAGGACTATCGCCCACCGGGGAGCTGTTTTTT.

The V and J genes are TRBV12-3 or TRBV12-4 and TRBJ1-1; D is ambiguous. V shed 3 bases and J shed 5 bases, with 10 bases lying between them. This CDR3 has 13 amino acids. In nucleotides, the CDR3 is TGTGCCAGCAGTTTCCGCGAAGGGACTGAAGCTTTCTTT. Translated, it gives CASSFREGTEAFF.

The chain combines TRBV5-1 with TRBJ1-6; the D gene is possibly TRBD1 (5 bases). V gave up 0 bases and J gave up 10 bases, with 14 bases separating them. The CDR3 contains 15 residues. Germline V gives CDR1 SGHRS, CDR2 YFSETQ. The CDR3 loop is CASSLGAGGRSPLHF. CDR3 nucleotides: TGCGCCAGCAGCTTGGGTGCGGGGGGTCGATCACCCCTCCACTTT. Full variable domain (missing parts from reference TRBV5-1 and TRBJ1-6): KAGVTQTPRYLIKTRGQQVTLSCSPISGHRSVSWYQQTPGQGLQFLFEYFSETQRNKGNFPGRFSGRQFSNSRSEMNVSTLELGDSALYLCASSLGAGGRSPLHFGNGTRLTVT.

The chain recombines TRBV2 with TRBJ1-3, with 7 bases aligning to TRBD1. The trim removed 5 bases at V and 4 bases at J, leaving 5 bases unmatched. The length of the CDR3 is 14 residues. Germline V gives CDR1 SNHLY, CDR2 FYNNEI. CDR3 nucleotide sequence: TGTGCCAGCAGTCGCGGACAGGACGGAAACACCATATATTTT. Encoded protein: CASSRGQDGNTIYF. The variable domain in full, completed from reference TRBV2 and TRBJ1-3, reads EPEVTQTPSHQVTQMGQEVILRCVPISNHLYFYWYRQILGQKVEFLVSFYNNEISEKSEIFDDQFSVERPDGSNFTLKIRSTKLEDSAMYFCASSRGQDGNTIYFGEGSWLTVV.

This chain joins TRBV5-1 and TRBJ2-7; D is possibly TRBD1 (6 bases). The V gene's germline CDR1 is SGHRS and CDR2 YFSETQ. The germline V and J ends were trimmed by 1 base and 2 bases, with 19 bases remaining between them. The CDR3 totals 17 residues. As DNA, the CDR3 is TGCGCCAGCAGCTTGATGACTTCCGGGACACTAACCTACGAGCAGTACTTC. Amino acids: CASSLMTSGTLTYEQYF. The full variable domain, its missing parts supplied by reference TRBV5-1 and TRBJ2-7, is KAGVTQTPRYLIKTRGQQVTLSCSPISGHRSVSWYQQTPGQGLQFLFEYFSETQRNKGNFPGRFSGRQFSNSRSEMNVSTLELGDSALYLCASSLMTSGTLTYEQYFGPGTRLTVT.

The chain uses TRBV5-1 and TRBJ2-1; TRBD1 is a possible D gene (6 bases). Germline lookup yields CDR1 SGHRS and CDR2 YFSETQ. With 4 bases removed from V and 0 bases from J, the gap between germline ends came to 11 bases. The CDR3 spans 15 residues. CDR3 protein: CASSKQDSSYNEQFF. DNA of the CDR3: TGCGCCAGCAGCAAACAGGACAGCTCCTACAATGAGCAGTTCTTC.

The J gene is TRBJ2-5, the V gene TRBV25-1; D perhaps matches TRBD1 (5 bases). Germline CDR1 reads MGHDK; CDR2 reads SYGVNS. This CDR3 has 14 amino acids. Trimming removed 0 bases from V and 5 bases from J, with 10 bases in between. Here the CDR3 reads CASSEYGQTETQYF. CDR3 bases: TGTGCCAGCAGTGAATACGGACAAACGGAGACCCAGTACTTC.

The chain joins TRBV6-2 or TRBV6-3 to TRBJ2-3; no clear D. Trimming cost V 6 bases and J 5 bases, with 9 bases left between them. CDR1 is MNHEY and CDR2 is SVGEGT in the germline V gene. There are 12 residues in the CDR3. This chain's CDR3 is CASSLRKDTQYF. For the CDR3, the DNA is TGTGCCAGCAGCCTAAGAAAAGATACGCAGTATTTT.

This clone appeared a few times. The chain combines TRBV3-1 (or the pseudogene TRBV3-2) with TRBJ1-3, with no clear D. This CDR3 is built from 17 residues. Germline V gene lookup returns CDR1 LGHDT and CDR2 YNNKEL (reference sequence). Between the trimmed V and J ends, which lost 1 base and 0 bases, there was a span of 13 bases. CDR3 residues: CASSQGPPRVSGNTIYF. In nucleotides, the CDR3 is TGTGCCAGCAGCCAAGGCCCACCAAGGGTCTCTGGAAACACCATATATTTT.

As to this clone: At the DNA level, this CDR3 is encoded by other sequences in the same sample as well. This chain uses TRBV6-4 with TRBJ2-7; D unclear. The CDR3 consists of 11 residues. V lost 2 bases and J lost 3, with 2 bases in between. The V gene's germline CDR1 is MRHNA and CDR2 SNTAGT. As DNA, the CDR3 is TGTGCCAGCAGTGACGGCTACGAGCAGTACTTC. This sequence encodes CASSDGYEQYF.

This chain joins TRBV4-1 and TRBJ2-3, with no clear D. The CDR3 sequence is 15 residues long. CDR1 and CDR2 from the germline V gene are MGHRA and YSYEKL. Trimming stripped 1 base from V and 0 bases from J, with 8 bases between. The CDR3 DNA is TGCGCCAGCAGCCAAGTTGCGGCTAGCACAGATACGCAGTATTTT. It yields the protein CASSQVAASTDTQYF.

This clone was detected a few times. The chain joins TRBV5-1 to TRBJ1-4, with 9 bases that match TRBD1. Germline CDR1 reads SGHRS; CDR2 reads YFSETQ. The CDR3 covers 16 residues. V lost 3 bases, J lost 0 bases, and 3 bases stayed unmatched. CDR3 loop: CASSSWTGATNEKLFF. CDR3 DNA: TGCGCCAGCAGCTCATGGACAGGGGCAACTAATGAAAAACTGTTTTTT.

V usage is TRBV4-1 and J usage is TRBJ2-1; 11 nucleotides agree with TRBD2. Germline lookup yields CDR1 MGHRA and CDR2 YSYEKL. V lost 3 bases and J lost 7; bases outside the gene matches: 11. The CDR3 is 17 amino acids. DNA for the CDR3: TGCGCCAGCAGCCATCCCAATAGCGGGGGGGCTGGAAATGAGCAGTTCTTC. Translation gives CASSHPNSGGAGNEQFF.

The chain uses TRBV14 and TRBJ1-1; D unresolved. The V gene's germline CDR1 is SGHDN and CDR2 FVKESK. V lost 0 bases and J lost 4, with 9 bases in between. The CDR3 totals 14 residues. The CDR3: CASSQDPGSTEAFF. The CDR3 bases are TGTGCCAGCAGCCAAGATCCGGGGAGCACTGAAGCTTTCTTT.

The V and J genes are TRBV7-6 and TRBJ1-6; D remains ambiguous. V was trimmed by 6 bases and J by 10 bases, leaving 16 bases between them. This CDR3 has 14 amino acids. CDR1 and CDR2 (germline): SGHVS, FNYEAQ. Written as DNA, the CDR3 is TGTGCCAGCAGTCAAGTTGGGCCGAGGTCACCCCTCCACTTT. The encoded protein is CASSQVGPRSPLHF.

This chain joins TRBV7-9 and TRBJ2-1; D is perhaps TRBD2 (6 bases). This CDR3 is 18 amino acids long. Germline V gene lookup returns CDR1 SEHNR and CDR2 FQNEAQ (reference sequence). Trimming shortened V by 0 bases and J by 1 base, and 16 bases separated the two germline ends. Written as DNA, the CDR3 is TGTGCCAGCAGCTTAGCGTCGAGGGGAGGTGCATCCTACAATGAGCAGTTCTTC. This gives the protein CASSLASRGGASYNEQFF.

The chain has TRBV2 and TRBJ1-2; TRBD1 is a possible D gene (6 bases). V shed 4 bases and J shed 0 bases, with 9 bases lying between them. The CDR3 runs to 14 residues. Germline V gene data show CDR1 as SNHLY and CDR2 as FYNNEI. The CDR3 reads CASSATGTNYGYTF. CDR3 DNA sequence: TGTGCCAGCAGTGCGACAGGCACTAACTATGGCTACACCTTC.

This clone was recorded only once. The genes are TRBV14 and TRBJ1-3; weak D call: TRBD1 (5 bases). Per the germline V gene, CDR1 is SGHDN and CDR2 is FVKESK. Trimming stripped 5 bases from V and 0 bases from J, with 11 bases between. This CDR3 has 15 amino acids. CDR3 sequence (DNA): TGTGCCAGCAGCACAACAGGACGCTCTGGAAACACCATATATTTT. Amino acids: CASSTTGRSGNTIYF.

J is TRBJ2-7 and V is TRBV4-1, with 9 bases that match TRBD1. V lost 1 base, J lost 6 bases, and 4 bases stayed unmatched. Germline V lookup: CDR1 MGHRA, CDR2 YSYEKL. CDR3 length equals 14 residues. This CDR3 is CASSQGGQGSEQYF. The CDR3 region has the DNA TGCGCCAGCAGCCAAGGCGGACAGGGGTCCGAGCAGTACTTC.

This chain uses TRBV3-1 (or the pseudogene TRBV3-2) with TRBJ1-5; maybe TRBD1 (5 bases). The germline V gene has CDR1 LGHDT and CDR2 YNNKEL (reference sequence). This CDR3 comprises 19 residues. V lost 4 bases and J lost 2, with 24 bases in between. CDR3 sequence reads: CASSLNFIRDRSGNQPQHF. As DNA, the CDR3 is TGTGCCAGCAGCCTCAACTTTATCCGGGACCGTAGTGGCAATCAGCCCCAGCATTTT.

The rearrangement joins TRBV28 to TRBJ1-3; 7 bases align to TRBD1. The ends lost 5 bases at V and 0 bases at J; junction bases unmatched: 10. The CDR3 extends over 17 amino acids. Germline CDR1 and CDR2: MDHEN and SYDVKM. The DNA of the CDR3 is TGTGCCAGCAGTCCAGCGGGGGACAGCTACTCTGGAAACACCATATATTTT. This gives the protein CASSPAGDSYSGNTIYF.

This sequence joins TRBV3-1 (or the pseudogene TRBV3-2) and TRBJ1-1, with D perhaps matching TRBD1 (6 bases). The V end was cut by 4 bases, the J end by 1 base, with 16 bases between. Germline V lookup: CDR1 LGHDT, CDR2 YNNKEL (reference sequence). CDR3 length: 16 amino acids. CDR3 sequence reads: CASSLIGGTRNTEAFF. DNA of the CDR3: TGTGCCAGCAGCCTCATCGGGGGGACACGGAACACTGAAGCTTTCTTT.

The chain links TRBV18 to TRBJ2-7, with a possible D match to TRBD2 (5 bases). V lost 2 bases to trimming and J lost 4 bases, with 9 bases between them. The CDR3 has 13 residues. The germline gives CDR1 KGHSH, CDR2 LQKENI. CDR3 loop: CASSPSRAYEQYF. CDR3 bases: TGTGCCAGCTCACCATCGAGGGCTTACGAGCAGTACTTC.

The chain uses TRBV29-1 and TRBJ1-2; TRBD1 matches 8 bases. Germline V lookup: CDR1 SQVTM, CDR2 ANQGSEA. The CDR3 contains 11 residues. CDR3 bases: TGCAGTGTGCAGACAGGGGATGGCTACACCTTC. Amino acid sequence: CSVQTGDGYTF.

This clone has just one count. The CDR3 is CSASSGVTDTQYF. The CDR3 DNA sequence: TGCAGTGCTAGTTCCGGGGTCACAGATACGCAGTATTTT. J is TRBJ2-3 and V is TRBV20-1; D perhaps matches TRBD2 (5 bases). The CDR3 covers 13 residues. Between the trimmed V and J ends, which lost 3 bases and 2 bases, there was a span of 9 bases. Germline V gives CDR1 DFQATT, CDR2 SNEGSKA (reference sequence).

The rearrangement joins TRBV4-1 to TRBJ2-3; 9 positions match TRBD1. V gave up 0 bases and J gave up 3 bases; unmatched junction bases: 7. The CDR3 is made up of 17 amino acids. Germline values: CDR1 MGHRA, CDR2 YSYEKL. The CDR3 protein is CASSQETGTGRTDTQYF. CDR3 nucleotides: TGCGCCAGCAGCCAAGAAACAGGGACAGGGCGTACAGATACGCAGTATTTT.

This chain joins TRBV5-5 and TRBJ1-2; D is possibly TRBD1 (5 bases). There are 14 residues in the CDR3. V dropped 9 bases and J dropped 8 bases, with 23 bases sitting between them. Germline V lookup: CDR1 SGHKS, CDR2 YYEKEE (reference sequence). The CDR3 loop is CATTALREGRGYTF. The CDR3 DNA reads TGTGCCACCACGGCTCTCAGGGAAGGTCGAGGCTACACCTTC.

This clone came up once. The chain employs TRBV10-2 and TRBJ1-2; tentatively, D is TRBD1 (5 bases). V gave up 7 bases and J gave up 3 bases, with 12 bases separating them. The germline CDR1 and CDR2 sequences are WSHSY and SAAADI. This CDR3 has 13 amino acids. The CDR3 nucleotides read TGCGCCAGCACTCCCGGGACCTACTATGGCTACACCTTC. Protein product: CASTPGTYYGYTF.

The chain carries TRBV30 and TRBJ2-2, with D maybe TRBD1 (6 bases). Germline loops: CDR1 GTSNPN, CDR2 SVGIG (reference sequence). The CDR3 has 14 amino acids. V was trimmed by 3 bases and J by 2 bases, leaving 10 bases between them. The CDR3 DNA follows: TGTGCCTGGAGGGGACATTACAACACCGGGGAGCTGTTTTTT. The encoded protein is CAWRGHYNTGELFF.